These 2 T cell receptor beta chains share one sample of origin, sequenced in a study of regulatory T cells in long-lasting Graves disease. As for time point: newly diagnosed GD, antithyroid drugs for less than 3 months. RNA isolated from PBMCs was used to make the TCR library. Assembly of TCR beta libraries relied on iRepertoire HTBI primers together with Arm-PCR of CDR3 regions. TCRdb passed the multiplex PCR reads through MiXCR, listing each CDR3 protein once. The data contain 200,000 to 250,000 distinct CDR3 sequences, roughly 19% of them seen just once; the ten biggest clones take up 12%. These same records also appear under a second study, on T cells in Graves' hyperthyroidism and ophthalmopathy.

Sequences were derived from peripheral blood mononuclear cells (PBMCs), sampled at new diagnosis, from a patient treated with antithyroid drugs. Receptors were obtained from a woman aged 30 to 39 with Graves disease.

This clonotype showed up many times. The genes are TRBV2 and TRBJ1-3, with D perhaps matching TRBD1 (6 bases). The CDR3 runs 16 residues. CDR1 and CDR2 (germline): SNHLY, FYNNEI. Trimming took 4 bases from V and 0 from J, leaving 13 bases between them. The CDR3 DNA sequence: TGTGCCAGCAGTGCCGTGGACAGTTACTCTGGAAACACCATATATTTT. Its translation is CASSAVDSYSGNTIYF.

CDR3 bases: TGTGCCAGCAGCTCATTAGGGACAGATTACAATGAGCAGTTCTTC. Protein product: CASSSLGTDYNEQFF. The chain joins TRBV11-1 to TRBJ2-1; TRBD1 agrees at 7 bases. The CDR3 spans 15 residues. The V segment lost 4 bases and the J segment 4 bases; nucleotides outside the gene matches: 7. CDR1 and CDR2 from the germline V gene are SGHAT and FQDESV (reference sequence).